The 15 T cell receptor beta chains presented below share a single source sample, sequenced in a study of T cells in localized non-small cell lung cancer. The data were produced by immunoSEQ multiplex PCR, yet TCRdb's version contains in-frame clones alone and is incomplete. The sample lists 65,000 to 95,000 clones, less than 85% seen once, with 15% to 20% in the top ten. This specimen consisted of PBMCs, obtained before any cancer treatment. These receptors all stem from a man aged 40 to 75 with stage II squamous cell lung carcinoma.

This clone was seen a single time. The DNA of the CDR3 is TGCGCCAGCAGCTTGGTCGCCACAGATACGCAGTATTTT. It translates to CASSLVATDTQYF. The chain recombines TRBV5-1 with TRBJ2-3, with D hard to call. The CDR3 has 13 amino acids. Germline V gene sequence: CDR1 SGHRS, CDR2 YFSETQ. Trimming removed 0 bases from V and 2 bases from J, with 4 bases in between.

The table lists this clone with a few counts. This chain links TRBV27 with TRBJ1-1; the D is unclear. The CDR3 totals 14 residues. Germline V gene lookup returns CDR1 MNHEY and CDR2 SMNVEV (reference sequence). The germline V and J ends were trimmed by 2 bases and 0 bases, with 7 bases remaining between them. For the CDR3, the DNA is TGTGCCAGCAGTTTACGTGTGATGAACACTGAAGCTTTCTTT. It yields the protein CASSLRVMNTEAFF.

The chain carries TRBV7-1 and TRBJ2-7, with D perhaps matching TRBD1 or TRBD2 (5 bases each). TRBV7-1 is an ORF; its function is uncertain. V was trimmed by 5 bases and J by 2 bases, leaving 13 bases between them. This CDR3 has 14 amino acids. CDR3 coding DNA: TGTGCCAGCAGCCCAGGGACCGCGACCTACGAGCAGTACTTC. It codes for CASSPGTATYEQYF.

The table lists this clone with a few counts. V and J are TRBV6-4 and TRBJ1-1, with D maybe TRBD1 (6 bases). This CDR3 is 13 amino acids long. CDR1 and CDR2 (germline): MRHNA, SNTAGT. V was clipped by 3 bases and J by 2 bases, with 7 bases between them. The CDR3 is CASSEGHNTEAFF. The DNA for the CDR3 is TGTGCCAGCAGTGAGGGACACAACACTGAAGCTTTCTTT.

This sequence joins TRBV19 and TRBJ1-5; D is uncertain. This CDR3 is 15 amino acids long. Germline V CDR1 and CDR2: LNHDA, SQIVND (reference sequence). Trimming took off 3 bases at V and 4 bases at J, with 13 bases between the two ends. The CDR3 DNA reads as TGTGCCAGTAGTATGATCCCGGGTTCTAATCAGCCCCAGCATTTT. Its translation: CASSMIPGSNQPQHF. The full variable domain, its missing parts supplied by reference TRBV19 and TRBJ1-5, is DGGITQSPKYLFRKEGQNVTLSCEQNLNHDAMYWYRQDPGQGLRLIYYSQIVNDFQKGDIAEGYSVSREKKESFPLTVTSAQKNPTAFYLCASSMIPGSNQPQHFGDGTRLSIL.

V gene TRBV7-2 combines with J gene TRBJ2-5; D possibly corresponds to TRBD2 (6 bases). Germline assignment: CDR1 SGHTA and CDR2 FQGNSA. The length of the CDR3 is 14 residues. V dropped 4 bases and J dropped 5 bases, with 14 bases sitting between them. The CDR3 DNA reads as TGTGCCAGCAGCTCAGGGACTCTCTGGGAGACCCAGTACTTC. This gives the protein CASSSGTLWETQYF.

The chain uses TRBV18 and TRBJ1-3; 9 positions agree with TRBD1. This CDR3 has 17 residues. Trimming cost V 2 bases and J 0 bases; bases outside gene matches: 5. The germline V gene has CDR1 KGHSH and CDR2 LQKENI. The CDR3 region is CASSPTQGAASGNTIYF. The CDR3 DNA reads TGTGCCAGCTCACCAACACAGGGGGCTGCCTCTGGAAACACCATATATTTT.

The gene calls are TRBV20-1 and TRBJ2-3, with unresolved D. Trimming removed 3 bases from V and 6 bases from J, with 4 bases in between. The CDR3 runs to 10 residues. Germline V gives CDR1 DFQATT, CDR2 SNEGSKA (reference sequence). DNA of the CDR3: TGCAGTGCTAGCGGGGATACGCAGTATTTT. This sequence encodes CSASGDTQYF.

This clone appeared a few times. The rearrangement joins TRBV28 to TRBJ2-7; a weak D match, TRBD2 (5 bases). This CDR3 is built from 15 residues. Germline values: CDR1 MDHEN, CDR2 SYDVKM. Trimming removed 1 base from V and 5 bases from J, with 15 bases in between. Here the CDR3 DNA reads TGTGCCAGCAGTTTATACGGCGGGCGTGTTAACGAGCAGTACTTC. It codes for CASSLYGGRVNEQYF. Based on the CDR3 plus reference TRBV28 and TRBJ2-7, the full variable domain is DVKVTQSSRYLVKRTGEKVFLECVQDMDHENMFWYRQDPGLGLRLIYFSYDVKMKEKGDIPEGYSVSREKKERFSLILESASTNQTSMYLCASSLYGGRVNEQYFGPGTRLTVT.

The chain combines TRBV5-1 with TRBJ2-7; 9 nucleotides agree with TRBD2. The CDR3 is 14 amino acids. Per the germline V gene, CDR1 is SGHRS and CDR2 is YFSETQ. V was pared by 0 bases and J by 6 bases, with 4 bases of the junction left unmatched. The CDR3 region is CASSLGGTSSEQYF. The CDR3 nucleotides read TGCGCCAGCAGCTTGGGCGGGACTAGCTCCGAGCAGTACTTC.

This rearrangement joins TRBV7-9 to TRBJ2-2; no clear D. The CDR3 is 14 residues long. The V end was cut by 8 bases, the J end by 2 bases, with 12 bases between. The V gene's germline CDR1 is SEHNR and CDR2 FQNEAQ (reference sequence). The CDR3 here is CASRAGGNTGELFF. The DNA for the CDR3 is TGTGCCAGCCGCGCCGGCGGTAACACCGGGGAGCTGTTTTTT.

A single count supports this clone. The V and J genes are TRBV19 and TRBJ1-2; no definite D call. CDR3 length: 15 residues. Trimming cost V 3 bases and J 4 bases, with 15 bases left between them. CDR1 is LNHDA and CDR2 is SQIVND in the germline V gene (reference sequence). The CDR3 here is CASSILNPGIYGYTF. CDR3 DNA: TGTGCCAGTAGTATTCTTAATCCCGGAATCTATGGCTACACCTTC.

The table lists this clone with a count of one. The chain uses TRBV2 and TRBJ1-2; D not certain. CDR3 length: 13 residues. The germline V gene encodes CDR1 SNHLY and CDR2 FYNNEI. Trimming shortened V by 6 bases and J by 4 bases, and 12 bases separated the two germline ends. The CDR3 spells CASSEDGSYGYTF. CDR3 sequence (DNA): TGTGCCAGCAGCGAGGACGGTTCCTATGGCTACACCTTC.

The chain combines TRBV7-4 with TRBJ1-5; 9 nucleotides align to TRBD1. From germline, CDR1 is SGHVT and CDR2 SQSDAQ. Trimming removed 2 bases from V and 6 bases from J; junction bases left unmatched: 5. This CDR3 is built from 15 residues. The CDR3 spells CASSLRDRDVQPQHF. CDR3 coding DNA: TGTGCCAGCAGCTTAAGGGACAGGGATGTTCAGCCCCAGCATTTT. Complete variable domain (other parts from reference TRBV7-4 and TRBJ1-5): GAGVSQSPRYKVAKRGRDVALRCDSISGHVTLYWYRQTLGQGSEVLTYSQSDAQRDKSGRPSGRFSAERPERSVSTLKIQRTEQGDSAVYLCASSLRDRDVQPQHFGDGTRLSIL.

The chain recombines TRBV10-3 with TRBJ2-7, with D tentatively TRBD1 or TRBD2 (5 bases each). The V gene's germline CDR1 is ENHRY and CDR2 SYGVKD. The CDR3 length is 14 residues. Trimming stripped 2 bases from V and 6 bases from J, with 14 bases between. CDR3 amino acids: CAISERQRAPEQYF. CDR3 nucleotides: TGTGCCATCAGTGAGAGACAGAGGGCTCCCGAGCAGTACTTC.